Listed here are 27 T cell receptor beta chains from one sample, sequenced in a study of CD8 T cells in ankylosing spondylitis. Findings of the study overall: A TCR beta motif of fewer than 10 highly homologous variants seemed to mark ankylosing spondylitis blood.

TCRdb used MiXCR to reprocess the 5' RACE reads, holding one entry per CDR3 protein. The sample holds fewer than 550,000 distinct CDR3 sequences, approximately 5.3% seen once. What these receptors recognize is not known. The sample taken for sequencing was blood, either unsorted or a sorted T cell fraction (not recorded which). Every receptor here comes from a male donor with ankylosing spondylitis.

This clonotype was observed at least ten times. The chain uses TRBV4-3 and TRBJ2-2, with no clear D. Germline loops: CDR1 LGHNA, CDR2 YSLEER. Trimming took 4 bases from V and 7 from J, leaving 10 bases between them. The CDR3 runs 13 residues. The CDR3 region is CASSPLLHGELFF. The CDR3 DNA sequence: TGCGCCAGCAGCCCTCTGCTTCACGGGGAGCTGTTTTTT.

The rearrangement joins TRBV4-2 to TRBJ1-1; 10 bases agree with TRBD1. V was pared by 3 bases and J by 5 bases, with 12 bases of the junction left unmatched. CDR1 is LGHNA, CDR2 YNFKEQ, per germline. CDR3 size: 17 residues. Here the CDR3 reads CASSHPRGRDRGTEAFF. CDR3 coding DNA: TGTGCCAGCAGCCACCCCCGTGGCAGGGACAGGGGAACTGAAGCTTTCTTT.

In this sample, this clonotype turned up many times. The chain couples TRBV6-2 or TRBV6-3 to TRBJ1-5, with a tentative D call TRBD1 (5 bases). Looked up from germline, CDR1 is MNHEY and CDR2 is SVGEGT. Trimming removed 10 bases from V and 1 base from J, with 11 bases in between. The CDR3 totals 13 residues. CDR3 protein: CATHRQSNQPQHF. CDR3 DNA sequence: TGTGCCACCCATCGACAGAGCAATCAGCCCCAGCATTTT.

This clonotype was observed at least ten times. The chain couples TRBV27 to TRBJ2-1; perhaps TRBD2 as D (5 bases). The CDR3 extends over 15 amino acids. The germline CDR1 and CDR2 sequences are MNHEY and SMNVEV (reference sequence). The germline V and J ends were trimmed by 6 bases and 9 bases, with 21 bases remaining between them. Written as DNA, the CDR3 is TGTGCCAGCAGCCCCGGAACCAACCCCCGGGGTGAGCAGTTCTTC. As protein: CASSPGTNPRGEQFF.

This clonotype was counted at least ten times. J is TRBJ1-5 and V is TRBV7-2; no clear D. The length of the CDR3 is 14 residues. Germline lookup yields CDR1 SGHTA and CDR2 FQGNSA. Trimming took off 1 base at V and 3 bases at J, with 7 bases between the two ends. CDR3 in amino acids: CASSLVGYNQPQHF. In DNA form, the CDR3 reads TGTGCCAGCAGCTTAGTAGGGTACAATCAGCCCCAGCATTTT.

This clonotype was recorded at least ten times. V usage is TRBV7-2 and J usage is TRBJ1-3; unclear D gene. V was trimmed by 4 bases and J by 4 bases, leaving 11 bases between them. CDR3 size: 14 residues. Germline CDR1 reads SGHTA; CDR2 reads FQGNSA. This CDR3 is CASSSVLQGNTIYF. The CDR3 nucleotides read TGTGCCAGCAGCTCCGTTCTACAAGGAAACACCATATATTTT.

On this clonotype: Sequence at one end of the junction differs from germline and may be a read error. The chain links TRBV7-7 to TRBJ2-1; D may be TRBD2 (5 bases). The CDR3 spans 14 residues. Germline assignment: CDR1 SSHAT and CDR2 FNYEAQ (reference sequence). The DNA for the CDR3 is TGTGCTAGCAGCTTATCGGGGTTCGGGAATGAGCAGTTCTTC. Translated: CASSLSGFGNEQFF. Variable domain in full (rest from reference TRBV7-7 and TRBJ2-1): GAGVSQSPRYKVTKRGQDVTLRCDPISSHATLYWYQQALGQGPEFLTYFNYEAQPDKSGLPSDRFSAERPEGSISTLTIQRTEQRDSAMYRCASSLSGFGNEQFFGPGTRLTVL.

This clonotype was counted only a few times. The rearrangement joins TRBV7-2 to TRBJ2-3; 11 bases align to TRBD2. The germline CDR1 and CDR2 sequences are SGHTA and FQGNSA. The J segment lost 4 bases and the V segment lost 3 bases, leaving 9 bases of the junction unmatched. CDR3 length equals 17 residues. This CDR3 reads CASSFPLLAGEADTQYF. In DNA form, the CDR3 reads TGTGCCAGCAGCTTTCCCTTACTAGCGGGGGAGGCAGATACGCAGTATTTT.

The gene calls are TRBV20-1 and TRBJ2-3; 10 bases agree with TRBD2. The germline V gene encodes CDR1 DFQATT and CDR2 SNEGSKA (reference sequence). The CDR3 extends over 14 amino acids. The CDR3 sequence is CSDKTSGSTDTQYF. The CDR3 DNA reads TGCAGCGACAAGACTAGCGGGAGCACAGATACGCAGTATTTT.

The rearrangement links TRBV11-3 to TRBJ2-3; no clear D gene. CDR1 is SGHNT, CDR2 YENEEA, per germline. Trimming removed 2 bases from V and 2 bases from J, with 8 bases in between. This CDR3 comprises 14 residues. The CDR3: CASSLRQDTDTQYF. CDR3 DNA sequence: TGTGCCAGCAGCTTACGGCAGGACACAGATACGCAGTATTTT.

This clonotype appeared a few times. The chain combines TRBV7-3 with TRBJ2-2; possible D gene TRBD1, 5 bases. This CDR3 is built from 14 residues. V was pared by 2 bases and J by 4 bases, with 8 bases between. Per the germline V gene, CDR1 is SGHTA and CDR2 is FQGTGA. In nucleotides, the CDR3 is TGTGCCAGCAGCTTAGCCAGGGCCACCGGGGAGCTGTTTTTT. Translation gives CASSLARATGELFF.

This clonotype was seen at least ten times. The chain carries TRBV20-1 and TRBJ2-4; no firm D call. This CDR3 is 13 amino acids long. Trimming removed 0 bases from V and 7 bases from J, with 10 bases in between. Germline lookup yields CDR1 DFQATT and CDR2 SNEGSKA (reference sequence). The CDR3 protein is CSARDLGPNIQYF. The CDR3 DNA follows: TGCAGTGCTAGAGATCTAGGCCCCAACATTCAGTACTTC.

This clonotype was detected ten times or more. The chain combines TRBV5-1 with TRBJ2-7; D is perhaps TRBD1 (6 bases). From germline, CDR1 is SGHRS and CDR2 YFSETQ. Trimming shortened V by 1 base and J by 3 bases, and 17 bases separated the two germline ends. This CDR3 region has 16 residues. The CDR3 sequence: CASSLNRDISIYEQYF. CDR3 in DNA: TGCGCCAGCAGCTTGAACCGGGACATTTCTATCTACGAGCAGTACTTC.

This clonotype was seen many times. V usage is TRBV18 and J usage is TRBJ2-1; 9 bases align to TRBD2. This CDR3 is 16 amino acids long. Trimming took 0 bases from V and 7 from J; bases not matched to a gene: 7. The germline CDR1 and CDR2 sequences are KGHSH and LQKENI. This CDR3 is CASSPPLAGLGNEQFF. The CDR3 nucleotides read TGTGCCAGCTCACCACCCCTAGCGGGACTGGGAAATGAGCAGTTCTTC.

There are many counts of this clonotype. The chain links TRBV28 to TRBJ1-6; TRBD1 aligns across 9 bases. Germline V gene sequence: CDR1 MDHEN, CDR2 SYDVKM. The length of the CDR3 is 15 residues. V dropped 5 bases and J dropped 8; count of bases not matched to a gene: 7. CDR3 loop: CASSVPGQGDSPLHF. The CDR3 nucleotides are TGTGCCAGCAGTGTCCCGGGACAGGGCGATTCACCCCTCCACTTT.

This clonotype was seen at least ten times. DNA of the CDR3: TGCGCCAGCACCCCGGGACAGTCGAACACCGGGGAGCTGTTTTTT. Translating it yields CASTPGQSNTGELFF. V usage is TRBV5-1 and J usage is TRBJ2-2, with 7 bases fitting TRBD1. The CDR3 spans 15 residues. CDR1 and CDR2 (germline): SGHRS, YFSETQ. The V segment lost 6 bases and the J segment 0 bases; nucleotides outside the gene matches: 5.

To note about this clonotype: A clone one base away is much larger, so this may be a read error. The CDR3 here is CASSVDAEVDTEAFF. The CDR3 bases are TGTGCCAGCAGCGTAGATGCGGAAGTGGACACTGAAGCTTTCTTT. The chain is built from TRBV9 and TRBJ1-1; D is unresolved. CDR3 length: 15 residues. CDR1 and CDR2 from the germline V gene are SGDLS and YYNGEE. The V end was cut by 0 bases, the J end by 3 bases, with 12 bases between.

Many counts were recorded for this clonotype. This chain joins TRBV5-1 and TRBJ2-7, with D unclear. The CDR3 runs to 14 residues. The germline V and J ends were trimmed by 4 bases and 4 bases, with 15 bases remaining between them. Looked up from germline, CDR1 is SGHRS and CDR2 is YFSETQ. As DNA, the CDR3 is TGCGCCAGCAGCCCCGCTATCATCGCGTACGAGCAGTACTTC. Translated, it gives CASSPAIIAYEQYF.

As concerns this clonotype: A much more abundant neighbour one base away suggests this may be a read error. The rearrangement links TRBV4-1 to TRBJ2-2; a possible D gene is TRBD1 (5 bases). Between the trimmed V and J ends, which lost 4 bases and 1 base, there was a span of 16 bases. The CDR3 contains 17 residues. The V gene's germline CDR1 is MGHRA and CDR2 YSYEKL. The CDR3: CASSLYRTWGNTGELFF. The CDR3 nucleotides are TGCGCCAGCAGCCTATATCGGACATGGGGGAACACCGGGGAGCTGTTTTTT.

Only a few counts were recorded for this clonotype. The V and J genes are TRBV20-1 and TRBJ2-2, with TRBD2 matching 11 bases. The ends lost 3 bases at V and 2 bases at J; junction bases unmatched: 2. Germline V lookup: CDR1 DFQATT, CDR2 SNEGSKA (reference sequence). This CDR3 spans 15 amino acids. CDR3 sequence reads: CSARTSGINTGELFF. The CDR3 bases are TGCAGTGCTAGGACTAGCGGGATTAACACCGGGGAGCTGTTTTTT.

This chain joins TRBV4-1 and TRBJ2-3, with 10 positions matching TRBD1. Germline trimming cut 0 bases from V and 4 bases from J; bases unmatched to any gene: 10. Germline loops: CDR1 MGHRA, CDR2 YSYEKL. The CDR3 totals 18 residues. For the CDR3, the DNA is TGCGCCAGCAGCCAAGAGAGGACCGGGACAGGGGTAGCAGATACGCAGTATTTT. Translation gives CASSQERTGTGVADTQYF.

This clonotype appeared a few times. The chain carries TRBV10-3 and TRBJ2-1; the D gene could be TRBD1 or TRBD2 (5 bases each). The CDR3 covers 14 residues. Per germline, CDR1 ENHRY and CDR2 SYGVKD. Between the trimmed V and J ends, which lost 2 bases and 3 bases, there was a span of 8 bases. The CDR3 nucleotides read TGTGCCATCAGTGAGGGGACCAACTACAATGAGCAGTTCTTC. This translates into CAISEGTNYNEQFF.

This clonotype was recorded at least ten times. The chain combines TRBV10-3 with TRBJ2-5, with TRBD1 identical over 8 bases. J was trimmed by 5 bases and V by 6 bases; bases with no gene match: 5. There are 13 residues in the CDR3. From germline, CDR1 is ENHRY and CDR2 SYGVKD. CDR3 in DNA: TGTGCCATCAGCGGACAGGGCTCGGAGACCCAGTACTTC. Its protein product is CAISGQGSETQYF.

In its sample, this clonotype was seen many times. The V and J genes are TRBV29-1 and TRBJ1-3, with D unresolved. Trimming took 8 bases from V and 0 from J, leaving 11 bases between them. The CDR3 is 13 residues long. CDR1 and CDR2 from the germline V gene are SQVTM and ANQGSEA. The CDR3 DNA sequence: TGCAGCACCTCCGGGAGCTCTGGAAACACCATATATTTT. Translated, it gives CSTSGSSGNTIYF.

In this sample, this clonotype turned up many times. The chain combines TRBV10-3 with TRBJ2-7; D is ambiguous. Germline CDR1 ENHRY, CDR2 SYGVKD. This CDR3 is 12 amino acids long. Deletions cut 6 bases from V and 2 bases from J, with 8 bases between. CDR3 nucleotide sequence: TGTGCCATCAGGGGTGGGACCTACGAGCAGTACTTC. Amino acids: CAIRGGTYEQYF.

This clonotype has at least ten counts. The J gene is TRBJ2-1, the V gene TRBV6-2 or TRBV6-3; 9 nucleotides line up with TRBD2. Trimming at V came to 6 bases and at J to 6 bases, leaving 9 bases not matched to a gene. Looked up from germline, CDR1 is MNHEY and CDR2 is SVGEGT. The CDR3 is 15 residues long. CDR3 coding DNA: TGTGCCAGCAGACCTTCCGGGACTAGCACCAATGAGCAGTTCTTC. Translating gives CASRPSGTSTNEQFF.

This clonotype was seen at least ten times. The chain links TRBV4-2 to TRBJ2-1; D not certain. Germline loops: CDR1 LGHNA, CDR2 YNFKEQ. The CDR3 is 16 residues long. The ends were cut back, 4 bases at V and 3 bases at J, with 16 bases in the middle. This CDR3 reads CASSLLGRAGYNEQFF. As DNA, the CDR3 is TGTGCCAGCAGCCTACTCGGAAGGGCAGGCTACAATGAGCAGTTCTTC.